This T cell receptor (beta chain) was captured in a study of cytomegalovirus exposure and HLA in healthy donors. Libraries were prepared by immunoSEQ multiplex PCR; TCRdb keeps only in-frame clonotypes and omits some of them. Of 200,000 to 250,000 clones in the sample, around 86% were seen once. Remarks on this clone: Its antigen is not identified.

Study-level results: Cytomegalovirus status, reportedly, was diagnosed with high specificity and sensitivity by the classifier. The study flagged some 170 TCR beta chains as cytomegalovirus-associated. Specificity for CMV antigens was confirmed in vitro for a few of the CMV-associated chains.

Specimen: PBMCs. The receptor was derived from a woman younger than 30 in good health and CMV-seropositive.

The CDR3 is CSVLPTRQIHYGYTF. The CDR3 bases are TGCAGCGTTCTGCCAACGAGGCAGATCCACTATGGCTACACCTTC. The chain is built from TRBV29-1 and TRBJ1-2; the D is unclear. From germline, CDR1 is SQVTM and CDR2 ANQGSEA. Trimming left V 5 bases short and J 3 bases short, with 19 bases between. The CDR3 length is 15 residues.